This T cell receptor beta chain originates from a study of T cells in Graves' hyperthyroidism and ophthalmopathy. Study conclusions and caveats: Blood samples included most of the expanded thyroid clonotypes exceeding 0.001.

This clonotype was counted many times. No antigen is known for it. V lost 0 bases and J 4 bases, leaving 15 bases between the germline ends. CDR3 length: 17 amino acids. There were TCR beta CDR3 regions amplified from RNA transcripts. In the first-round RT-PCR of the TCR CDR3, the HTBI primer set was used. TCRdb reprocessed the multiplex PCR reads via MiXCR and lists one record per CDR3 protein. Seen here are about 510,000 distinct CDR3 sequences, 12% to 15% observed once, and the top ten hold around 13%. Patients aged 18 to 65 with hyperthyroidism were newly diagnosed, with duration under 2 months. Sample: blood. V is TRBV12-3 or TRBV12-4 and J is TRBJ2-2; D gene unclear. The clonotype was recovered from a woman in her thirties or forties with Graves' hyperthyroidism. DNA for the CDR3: TGTGCCAGCAGTTTAGCGCTTGGAAGTTCAGGCACCGGGGAGCTGTTTTTT. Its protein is CASSLALGSSGTGELFF.